This TCR beta chain was recovered during a study of T cell changes during pregnancy in multiple sclerosis. This CDR3 is 16 amino acids long. V was shortened by 5 bases and J by 1 base, with 19 bases between the two germline ends. CDR1 is SGHNT and CDR2 is YYREEE in the germline V gene (reference sequence). Using immunoSEQ multiplex PCR, the repertoire was profiled, and TCRdb retains in-frame clones only, with some absent. Of about 39,000 clones listed, 90% were seen once; the top ten hold roughly 0.5%. The input for sequencing was CD4+ T cells from peripheral blood mononuclear cells, taken in the first trimester of pregnancy. The gene calls are TRBV5-4 and TRBJ2-7; the D gene is possibly TRBD2 (7 bases). The receptor was derived from a female donor in good health, enrolled as a control in a pregnancy study. CDR3 bases: TGTGCCAGCAGGAGGGGGGGAGAGGGAGTATCCTACGAGCAGTACTTC. Protein product: CASRRGGEGVSYEQYF.